The subject of this entry is one TCR beta chain. The antigen is not known. The sample originates from a study of T-cell memory formation after mild COVID-19. Notes on the study in general: Largely, contracting CD4+ clones fell within CM and EM, and contracting CD8+ clones within EMRA.

A single record per CDR3 protein comes from TCRdb applying MiXCR to the 5' RACE reads. The sample includes under 700,000 distinct CDR3 sequences, about a fifth of them seen just once. CDR3 size: 15 residues. CDR1 SGHRS and CDR2 YFSETQ come from the germline V gene. Trimming removed 3 bases from V and 4 bases from J, with 17 bases in between. The chain couples TRBV5-1 to TRBJ2-7; maybe TRBD1 (6 bases). The TCR comes from an adult woman who had mild COVID-19 (a few samples of this study predate the infection). Cell type and time point are not known. The source material was PBMCs or a T cell subset sorted from them (not recorded which). CDR3 amino acids: CASSWETGRRYEQYF. Written as DNA, the CDR3 is TGCGCCAGCAGCTGGGAAACAGGGCGTCGGTACGAGCAGTACTTC.